This record looks at one TCR beta chain sequence and its context. The antigen is undetermined. The CDR3 totals 15 residues. Per the germline V gene, CDR1 is SGHDN and CDR2 is FVKESK. Trimming at V came to 3 bases and at J to 6 bases, leaving 5 bases not matched to a gene. The record originates from a study of shared clonotypes between healthy human individuals. Notes on the study in general: It was observed that about 5% of naive CD4 clonotypes were shared across several donors. The represented genetic and exposure-history diversity was limited by the small number of donors. Clonotype sharing among donors likely depends on sequencing depth.

Method: immunoSEQ multiplex PCR; TCRdb's copy keeps in-frame clones and lacks some. The table lists about 2.4 million clones, approximately 93% of them singletons. CD4+ cell separation produced CD45RA+ naive and CD45RA-negative memory subsets. Sequences were obtained from naive CD4+ T cells from PBMCs. The subset denotes: CD45RA+ positively selected. This chain links TRBV14 with TRBJ1-6; TRBD1 matches 7 bases. The source of this sequence is a man aged 18 to 30 in good health. Some clones in this sample may be carry-over from other donors' samples. The CDR3 nucleotides are TGTGCCAGCAGCCAGACAGGGCGGGGTAATTCACCCCTCCACTTT. It is translated as CASSQTGRGNSPLHF. The whole variable domain, filled in from reference TRBV14 and TRBJ1-6, reads EAGVTQFPSHSVIEKGQTVTLRCDPISGHDNLYWYRRVMGKEIKFLLHFVKESKQDESGMPNNRFLAERTGGTYSTLKVQPAELEDSGVYFCASSQTGRGNSPLHFGNGTRLTVT.